Described below is a single T cell receptor (beta chain) sequence and its context. V lost 2 bases and J 3 bases, leaving 16 bases between the germline ends. Germline V gene sequence: CDR1 SGHDT, CDR2 YYEEEE. This CDR3 region has 16 residues. Regarding treatment: randomized to nivolumab then ipilimumab (arm A) or the reverse (arm B). None of the patients previously received DNA-damaging chemotherapy. Live CD3+CD8+ CD19− CD56− cells were sorted from PBMCs. The sample originates from a study of sequential checkpoint blockade in melanoma. As for the study in general: Patients were randomized 1:1 to nivolumab-then-ipilimumab or ipilimumab-then-nivolumab first-line. Both treatment sequences were followed by maintenance nivolumab.

Only in-frame clones appear in the TCRdb table, and some are missing; sequencing was by immunoSEQ multiplex PCR. The table has roughly 13,000 clones, 52% seen once; the top ten hold 15% to 20%. The sequence derives from a human donor with melanoma. The chain joins TRBV5-6 to TRBJ2-3; the D gene is possibly TRBD1 (6 bases). The starting material was CD8+ T cells sorted from blood (inferred from file names), obtained from a patient given nivolumab and ipilimumab in sequence. The CDR3 nucleotides are TGTGCCAGCAGCTTAACTACAGGGCTTCGTACAGATACGCAGTATTTT. Translated, it gives CASSLTTGLRTDTQYF.